Below are 5 T cell receptor beta chains sequenced from a single sample in a study of tumor-infiltrating lymphocytes in oesophageal squamous cell carcinoma. TCRdb redid the calling of the PCR reads with MiXCR, one entry per CDR3 protein. The sample comprises 8,000 to 13,000 distinct CDR3 sequences, over 55% of which are singletons, and 26% rests with the top ten. The specimen was esophageal tumor tissue. The receptors were sampled from a female donor with esophageal squamous cell carcinoma.

The table lists this clonotype with a few counts. The rearrangement joins TRBV7-2 to TRBJ2-7, with TRBD2 identical over 9 bases. Matching the DNA end better, TRBJ2-1 makes the J call doubtful. Germline V gene sequence: CDR1 SGHTA, CDR2 FQGNSA. This CDR3 region has 15 residues. The CDR3 DNA reads as TGTGCCAGCAGCTTTCCGACTAGCGGAAACAATGAGCAGTTCTTC. Its protein product is CASSFPTSGNNEQFF.

This clonotype appeared a single time. The CDR3 here is CASSEALLIPQHF. The CDR3 DNA reads TGTGCCAGCAGTGAAGCTCTCCTGATTCCTCAGCATTTT. The J gene is TRBJ1-5, the V gene TRBV6-1; D is unresolved. Trimming cost V 0 bases and J 13 bases, with 13 bases left between them. The length of the CDR3 is 13 residues. Germline-derived CDR1 and CDR2 are MNHNS and SASEGT.

This clonotype was counted between two and nine times. This chain links TRBV10-3 with TRBJ2-3; D may be TRBD1 (6 bases). The CDR3 totals 15 residues. V was pared by 0 bases and J by 0 bases, with 7 bases between. Per germline, CDR1 ENHRY and CDR2 SYGVKD. The CDR3 here is CAISESGASTDTQYF. The CDR3 nucleotides read TGTGCCATCAGTGAGTCGGGGGCTAGCACAGATACGCAGTATTTT.

This clonotype showed up just once. This rearrangement joins TRBV11-2 to TRBJ2-1, with D perhaps being TRBD1 or TRBD2 (5 bases each). Germline V lookup: CDR1 SGHAT, CDR2 FQNNGV. This CDR3 contains 16 residues. V gave up 0 bases and J gave up 2 bases, with 11 bases separating them. The CDR3 DNA reads as TGTGCCAGCAGCTTAGATGGGGGACGGACCTACAATGAGCAGTTCTTC. It is translated as CASSLDGGRTYNEQFF. Drawing the rest from reference TRBV11-2 and TRBJ2-1, the complete variable domain is EAGVAQSPRYKIIEKRQSVAFWCNPISGHATLYWYQQILGQGPKLLIQFQNNGVVDDSQLPKDRFSAERLKGVDSTLKIQPAKLEDSAVYLCASSLDGGRTYNEQFFGPGTRLTVL.

This clonotype has a single count. The J gene is TRBJ2-1, the V gene TRBV6-1, with 9 nucleotides matching TRBD2. The CDR3 loop spans 17 amino acids. Per the germline V gene, CDR1 is MNHNS and CDR2 is SASEGT. With 1 base clipped from V and 10 bases from J, the junction kept 14 bases outside the gene matches. CDR3: CASSEVRGSGRGREQFF. DNA for the CDR3: TGTGCCAGCAGTGAAGTGAGAGGTAGCGGGAGAGGTAGAGAGCAGTTCTTC.